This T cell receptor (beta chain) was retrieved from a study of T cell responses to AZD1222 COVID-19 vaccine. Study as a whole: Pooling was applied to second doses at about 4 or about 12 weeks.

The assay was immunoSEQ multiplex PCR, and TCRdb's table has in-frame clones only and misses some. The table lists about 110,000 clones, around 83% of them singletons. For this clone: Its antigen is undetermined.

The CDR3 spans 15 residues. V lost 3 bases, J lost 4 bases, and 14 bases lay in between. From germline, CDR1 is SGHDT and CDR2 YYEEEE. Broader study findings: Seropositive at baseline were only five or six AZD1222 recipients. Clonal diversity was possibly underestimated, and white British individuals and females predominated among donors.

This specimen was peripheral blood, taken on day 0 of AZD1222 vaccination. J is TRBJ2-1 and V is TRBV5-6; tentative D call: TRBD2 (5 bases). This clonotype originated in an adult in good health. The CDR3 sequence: CASSSPSSLYNEQFF. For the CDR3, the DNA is TGTGCCAGCAGCTCCCCTAGCTCCTTATACAATGAGCAGTTCTTC.